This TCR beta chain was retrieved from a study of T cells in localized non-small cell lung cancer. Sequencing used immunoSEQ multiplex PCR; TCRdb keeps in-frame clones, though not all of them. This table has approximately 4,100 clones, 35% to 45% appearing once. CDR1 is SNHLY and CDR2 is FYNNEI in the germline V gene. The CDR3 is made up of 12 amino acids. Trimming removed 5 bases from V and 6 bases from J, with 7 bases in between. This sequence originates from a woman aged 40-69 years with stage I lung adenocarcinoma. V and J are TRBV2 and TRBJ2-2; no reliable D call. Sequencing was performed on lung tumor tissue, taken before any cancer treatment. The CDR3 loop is CASSLVPGELFF. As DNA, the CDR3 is TGTGCCAGCAGTCTGGTACCCGGGGAGCTGTTTTTT. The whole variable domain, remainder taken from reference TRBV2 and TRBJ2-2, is EPEVTQTPSHQVTQMGQEVILRCVPISNHLYFYWYRQILGQKVEFLVSFYNNEISEKSEIFDDQFSVERPDGSNFTLKIRSTKLEDSAMYFCASSLVPGELFFGEGSRLTVL.